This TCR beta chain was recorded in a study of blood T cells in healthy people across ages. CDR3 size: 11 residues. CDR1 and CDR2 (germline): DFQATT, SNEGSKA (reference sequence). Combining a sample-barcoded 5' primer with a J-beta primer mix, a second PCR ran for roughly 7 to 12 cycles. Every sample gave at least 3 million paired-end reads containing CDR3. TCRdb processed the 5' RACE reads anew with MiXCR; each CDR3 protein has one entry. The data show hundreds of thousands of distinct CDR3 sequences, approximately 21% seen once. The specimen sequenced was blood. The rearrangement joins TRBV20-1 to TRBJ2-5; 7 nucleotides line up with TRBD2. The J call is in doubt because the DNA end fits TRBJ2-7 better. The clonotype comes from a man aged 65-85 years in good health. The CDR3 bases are TGCAGTGTGCGGGAGTACTACGAGCAGTACTTC. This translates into CSVREYYEQYF.